These 16 T cell receptor beta chains originate from one sample sequenced in a study of blood T cell repertoires in COVID-19. Clones were sequenced by immunoSEQ multiplex PCR, and TCRdb holds only the in-frame ones, with some missing. This table holds a few hundred thousand clones, 83% found once. Sequencing was performed on PBMCs or T cells enriched from blood (not recorded which). Receptor source: a woman aged 50 to 60 who had recovered from COVID-19.

J is TRBJ2-3 and V is TRBV3-1 (or the pseudogene TRBV3-2), with D possibly matching TRBD2 (5 bases). V shed 8 bases and J shed 5 bases, with 20 bases lying between them. From germline, CDR1 is LGHDT and CDR2 YNNKEL (reference sequence). This CDR3 has 15 amino acids. CDR3 region: CASGWAGVSVDTQYF. The CDR3 nucleotides read TGTGCCAGCGGATGGGCGGGCGTTTCGGTAGATACGCAGTATTTT.

This clone was found a few times. The chain joins TRBV29-1 to TRBJ1-2; 12 bases agree with TRBD1. Germline V gene lookup returns CDR1 SQVTM and CDR2 ANQGSEA. CDR3 length: 15 amino acids. V lost 3 bases, J lost 7 bases, and 9 bases stayed unmatched. CDR3 in DNA: TGCAGCGTTGACGAAGCCGGGACAGGGGGCTCTGGCTACACCTTC. Its translation is CSVDEAGTGGSGYTF.

The chain employs TRBV3-1 (or the pseudogene TRBV3-2) and TRBJ2-1, with TRBD1 as a possible D gene (6 bases). This CDR3 contains 15 residues. Germline CDR1 LGHDT, CDR2 YNNKEL (reference sequence). Between the trimmed V and J ends, which lost 2 bases and 4 bases, there was a span of 12 bases. The CDR3 DNA reads as TGTGCCAGCAGCCAACCGGCAGGGGCGTACAATGAGCAGTTCTTC. It yields the protein CASSQPAGAYNEQFF.

The J gene is TRBJ1-5, the V gene TRBV6-2 or TRBV6-3, with 8 bases identical to TRBD1. Germline CDR1 and CDR2: MNHEY and SVGEGT. V dropped 7 bases and J dropped 2; count of bases not matched to a gene: 4. The length of the CDR3 is 14 residues. CDR3 residues: CASTPDRGNQPQHF. CDR3 nucleotides: TGTGCCAGCACCCCGGACAGGGGCAATCAGCCCCAGCATTTT.

This clone was detected only once. The chain joins TRBV6-2 or TRBV6-3 to TRBJ2-7, with TRBD1 matching 7 bases. Germline trimming cut 4 bases from V and 0 bases from J; bases unmatched to any gene: 9. The CDR3 consists of 16 residues. Germline CDR1 MNHEY, CDR2 SVGEGT. CDR3 loop: CASSFHRDSLSYEQYF. CDR3 nucleotide sequence: TGTGCCAGCAGTTTTCACCGGGACAGTCTCTCCTACGAGCAGTACTTC.

The chain couples TRBV30 to TRBJ1-4; D uncertain. Trimming left V 1 base short and J 8 bases short, with 5 bases between. CDR3 length equals 11 residues. Germline-derived CDR1 and CDR2 are GTSNPN and SVGIG (reference sequence). This CDR3 is CAWSGGEKLFF. The CDR3 nucleotides read TGTGCCTGGAGTGGCGGAGAAAAACTGTTTTTT.

The CDR3 spells CASSPNGLAGGEQFF. The CDR3 nucleotides read TGTGCCAGCAGCCCCAACGGACTAGCAGGGGGTGAGCAGTTCTTC. The chain employs TRBV7-2 and TRBJ2-1, with D tentatively TRBD2 (8 bases). The CDR3 runs 15 residues. Germline V gives CDR1 SGHTA, CDR2 FQGNSA. Trimming removed 5 bases at V and 9 bases at J, with 20 bases between. The variable domain in full, completed from reference TRBV7-2 and TRBJ2-1, reads GAGVSQSPSNKVTEKGKDVELRCDPISGHTALYWYRQSLGQGLEFLIYFQGNSAPDKSGLPSDRFSAERTGGSVSTLTIQRTQQEDSAVYLCASSPNGLAGGEQFFGPGTRLTVL.

The gene calls are TRBV5-4 and TRBJ1-2, with D possibly being TRBD1 (6 bases). This CDR3 has 15 amino acids. Germline V gene data show CDR1 as SGHNT and CDR2 as YYREEE (reference sequence). V lost 4 bases and J 0 bases, leaving 13 bases between the germline ends. CDR3 coding DNA: TGTGCCAGCAGCGACTCCAGGGGAGCTAACTATGGCTACACCTTC. This encodes CASSDSRGANYGYTF. Together with reference TRBV5-4 and TRBJ1-2, the CDR3 gives the full variable domain: ETGVTQSPTHLIKTRGQQVTLRCSSQSGHNTVSWYQQALGQGPQFIFQYYREEENGRGNFPPRFSGLQFPNYSSELNVNALELDDSALYLCASSDSRGANYGYTFGSGTRLTVV.

This rearrangement joins TRBV19 to TRBJ2-1; 11 bases fit TRBD2. Germline lookup yields CDR1 LNHDA and CDR2 SQIVND (reference sequence). The junction had 6 bases not matched to a gene; V was cut back by 6 bases and J by 5 bases. This CDR3 has 15 residues. CDR3: CASREGTSGNNEQFF. The CDR3 DNA follows: TGTGCCAGTAGAGAGGGGACTAGCGGTAACAATGAGCAGTTCTTC. The whole variable domain, filled in from reference TRBV19 and TRBJ2-1, reads DGGITQSPKYLFRKEGQNVTLSCEQNLNHDAMYWYRQDPGQGLRLIYYSQIVNDFQKGDIAEGYSVSREKKESFPLTVTSAQKNPTAFYLCASREGTSGNNEQFFGPGTRLTVL.

The chain employs TRBV18 and TRBJ2-5, with D possibly matching TRBD2 (6 bases). CDR3 size: 13 residues. V was pared by 1 base and J by 5 bases, with 8 bases between. Germline CDR1 and CDR2: KGHSH and LQKENI. CDR3 amino acids: CASSPRGRETQYF. CDR3 DNA: TGTGCCAGCTCACCACGTGGGAGGGAGACCCAGTACTTC.

The rearrangement joins TRBV2 to TRBJ2-1; TRBD1 matches at 7 bases. The CDR3 is made up of 15 amino acids. The germline V gene encodes CDR1 SNHLY and CDR2 FYNNEI. V was pared by 6 bases and J by 2 bases, with 7 bases of the junction left unmatched. CDR3 in amino acids: CASRGDSPTYNEQFF. For the CDR3, the DNA is TGTGCCAGCAGGGGGGACAGCCCTACCTACAATGAGCAGTTCTTC.

This chain joins TRBV11-3 and TRBJ2-5; tentatively, D is TRBD1 (6 bases). CDR1 is SGHNT, CDR2 YENEEA, per germline. The CDR3 is 14 residues long. Trimming removed 1 base from V and 8 bases from J, with 14 bases in between. The CDR3 coding sequence is TGTGCCAGCAGCTTAGTGTCAGGGGCCTTAACCCAGTACTTC. Residues: CASSLVSGALTQYF.

The chain links TRBV7-3 to TRBJ1-5; D may be TRBD1 (5 bases). The CDR3 totals 20 residues. Trimming pared 5 bases from V and 0 bases from J, leaving 26 bases between. Looked up from germline, CDR1 is SGHTA and CDR2 is FQGTGA. The CDR3 DNA follows: TGTGCCAGCAGCCGCCCCGCCCCCAGGGCCCAGCTGAATAGCAATCAGCCCCAGCATTTT. Translation gives CASSRPAPRAQLNSNQPQHF.

The chain links TRBV10-2 to TRBJ1-1; 9 bases match TRBD1. Trimming removed 7 bases from V and 5 bases from J; junction bases left unmatched: 5. Germline loops: CDR1 WSHSY, CDR2 SAAADI. This CDR3 is 13 amino acids long. The CDR3: CASKGTGQTEAFF. The DNA for the CDR3 is TGCGCCAGCAAGGGGACAGGGCAAACTGAAGCTTTCTTT.

This clone turned up a few times. This sequence joins TRBV2 and TRBJ1-5, with D possibly matching TRBD1 (6 bases). Trimming left V 6 bases short and J 0 bases short, with 21 bases between. Germline V gene sequence: CDR1 SNHLY, CDR2 FYNNEI. The CDR3 loop spans 18 amino acids. The CDR3 protein is CASSWDTPLRNSNQPQHF. Here the CDR3 DNA reads TGTGCCAGCAGCTGGGACACGCCGCTGAGAAATAGCAATCAGCCCCAGCATTTT.

The genes are TRBV9 and TRBJ2-7, with 7 bases identical to TRBD1. Looked up from germline, CDR1 is SGDLS and CDR2 is YYNGEE. This CDR3 comprises 15 residues. The V and J ends lost 2 bases and 5 bases, in that order; junction bases with no gene match: 10. CDR3 amino acids: CASSVRGTAEDEQYF. CDR3 DNA sequence: TGTGCCAGCAGCGTTCGAGGGACAGCTGAGGACGAGCAGTACTTC.